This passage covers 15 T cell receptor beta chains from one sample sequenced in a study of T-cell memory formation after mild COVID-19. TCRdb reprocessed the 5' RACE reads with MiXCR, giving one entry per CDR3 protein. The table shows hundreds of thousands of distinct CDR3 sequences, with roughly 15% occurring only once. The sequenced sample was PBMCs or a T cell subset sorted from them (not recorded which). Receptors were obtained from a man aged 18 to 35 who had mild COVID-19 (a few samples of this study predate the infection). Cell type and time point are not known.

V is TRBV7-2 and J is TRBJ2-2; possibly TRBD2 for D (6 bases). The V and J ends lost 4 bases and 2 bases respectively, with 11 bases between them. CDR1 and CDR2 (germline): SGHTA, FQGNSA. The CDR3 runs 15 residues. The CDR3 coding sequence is TGTGCCAGCAGCTACCGGGAGTACAACACCGGGGAGCTGTTTTTT. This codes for CASSYREYNTGELFF. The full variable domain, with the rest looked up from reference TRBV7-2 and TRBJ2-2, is GAGVSQSPSNKVTEKGKDVELRCDPISGHTALYWYRQSLGQGLEFLIYFQGNSAPDKSGLPSDRFSAERTGGSVSTLTIQRTQQEDSAVYLCASSYREYNTGELFFGEGSRLTVL.

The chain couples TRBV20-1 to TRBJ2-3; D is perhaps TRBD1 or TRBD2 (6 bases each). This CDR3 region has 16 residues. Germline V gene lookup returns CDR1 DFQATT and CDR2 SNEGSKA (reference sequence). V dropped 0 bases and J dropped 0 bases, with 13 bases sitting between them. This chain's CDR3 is CSARDPGGPSTDTQYF. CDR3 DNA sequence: TGCAGTGCTAGAGATCCCGGGGGCCCCAGCACAGATACGCAGTATTTT.

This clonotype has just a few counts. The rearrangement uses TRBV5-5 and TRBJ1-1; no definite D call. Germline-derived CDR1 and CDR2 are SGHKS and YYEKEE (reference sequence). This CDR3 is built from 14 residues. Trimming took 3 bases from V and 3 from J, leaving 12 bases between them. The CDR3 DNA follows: TGTGCCAGCAGCTCTACCTTCGGGTACACTGAAGCTTTCTTT. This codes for CASSSTFGYTEAFF.

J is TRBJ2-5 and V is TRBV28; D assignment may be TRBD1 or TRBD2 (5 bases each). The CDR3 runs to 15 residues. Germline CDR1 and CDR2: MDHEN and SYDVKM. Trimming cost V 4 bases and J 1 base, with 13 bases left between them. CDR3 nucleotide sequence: TGTGCCAGCAGTTCCTTGGGACGGAGCCAAGAGACCCAGTACTTC. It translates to CASSSLGRSQETQYF.

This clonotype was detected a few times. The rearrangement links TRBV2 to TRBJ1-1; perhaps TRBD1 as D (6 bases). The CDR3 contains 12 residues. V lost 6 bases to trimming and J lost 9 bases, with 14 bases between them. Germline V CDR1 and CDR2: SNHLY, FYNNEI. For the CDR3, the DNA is TGTGCCAGCAGCCAAGGGTGGGGGCAAGCTTTCTTT. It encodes CASSQGWGQAFF. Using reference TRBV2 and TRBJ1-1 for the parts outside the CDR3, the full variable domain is EPEVTQTPSHQVTQMGQEVILRCVPISNHLYFYWYRQILGQKVEFLVSFYNNEISEKSEIFDDQFSVERPDGSNFTLKIRSTKLEDSAMYFCASSQGWGQAFFGQGTRLTVV.

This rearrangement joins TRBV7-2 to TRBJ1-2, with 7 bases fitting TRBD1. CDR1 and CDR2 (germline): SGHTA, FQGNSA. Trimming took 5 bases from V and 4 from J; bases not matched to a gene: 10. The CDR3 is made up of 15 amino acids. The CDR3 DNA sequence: TGTGCCAGCAGCCCAACTACAGGGGTAGGCTATGGCTACACCTTC. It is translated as CASSPTTGVGYGYTF.

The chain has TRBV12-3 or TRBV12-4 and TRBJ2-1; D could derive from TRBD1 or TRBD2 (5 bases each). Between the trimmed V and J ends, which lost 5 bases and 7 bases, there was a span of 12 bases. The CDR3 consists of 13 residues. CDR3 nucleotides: TGTGCCAGCAGTCGTAATGGGGGTAATGAGCAGTTCTTC. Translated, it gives CASSRNGGNEQFF.

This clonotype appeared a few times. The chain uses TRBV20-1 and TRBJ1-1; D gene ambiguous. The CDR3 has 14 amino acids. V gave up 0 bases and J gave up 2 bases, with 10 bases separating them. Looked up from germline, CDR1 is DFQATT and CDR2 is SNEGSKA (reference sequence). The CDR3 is CSARDFAVNTEAFF. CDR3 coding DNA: TGCAGTGCTAGAGATTTCGCGGTTAACACTGAAGCTTTCTTT.

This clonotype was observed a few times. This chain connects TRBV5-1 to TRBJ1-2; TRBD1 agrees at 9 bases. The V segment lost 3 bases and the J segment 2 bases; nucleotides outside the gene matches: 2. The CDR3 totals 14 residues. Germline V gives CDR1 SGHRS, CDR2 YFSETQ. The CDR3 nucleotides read TGCGCCAGCAGCTCCGGGACAGGGAACTATGGCTACACCTTC. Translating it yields CASSSGTGNYGYTF.

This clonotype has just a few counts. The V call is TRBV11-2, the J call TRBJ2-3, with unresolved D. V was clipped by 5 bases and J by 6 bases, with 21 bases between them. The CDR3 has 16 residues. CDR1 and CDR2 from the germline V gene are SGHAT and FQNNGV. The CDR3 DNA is TGTGCCAGCAGCCAGCTTTATGCACAGTTGCGGGATACGCAGTATTTT. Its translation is CASSQLYAQLRDTQYF.

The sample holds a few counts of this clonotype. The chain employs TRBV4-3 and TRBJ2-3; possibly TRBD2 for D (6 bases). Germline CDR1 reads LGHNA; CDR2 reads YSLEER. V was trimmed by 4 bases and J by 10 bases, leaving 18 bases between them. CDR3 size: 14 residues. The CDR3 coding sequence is TGCGCCAGCAGCCCGACCGGGGGTTTTCTAGCGCAGTATTTT. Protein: CASSPTGGFLAQYF.

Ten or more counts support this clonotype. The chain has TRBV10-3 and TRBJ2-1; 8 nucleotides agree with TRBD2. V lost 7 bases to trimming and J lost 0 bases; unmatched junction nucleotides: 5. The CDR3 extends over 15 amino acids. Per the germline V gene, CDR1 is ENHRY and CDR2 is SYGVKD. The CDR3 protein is CAIMERGISYNEQFF. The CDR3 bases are TGTGCCATCATGGAGCGGGGGATCTCCTACAATGAGCAGTTCTTC.

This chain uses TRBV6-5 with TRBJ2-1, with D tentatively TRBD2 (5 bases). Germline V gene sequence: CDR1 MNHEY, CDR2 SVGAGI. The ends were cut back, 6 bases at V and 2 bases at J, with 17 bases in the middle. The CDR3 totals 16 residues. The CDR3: CASRPLTGKAYNEQFF. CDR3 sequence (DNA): TGTGCCAGCAGACCCCTGACGGGGAAGGCCTACAATGAGCAGTTCTTC.

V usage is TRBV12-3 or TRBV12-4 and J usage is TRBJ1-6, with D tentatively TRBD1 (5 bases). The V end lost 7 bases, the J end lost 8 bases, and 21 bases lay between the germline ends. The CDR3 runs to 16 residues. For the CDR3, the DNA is TGTGCCAGCACCCTTGATATGGGACGGCGGGATTCACCCCTCCACTTT. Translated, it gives CASTLDMGRRDSPLHF.

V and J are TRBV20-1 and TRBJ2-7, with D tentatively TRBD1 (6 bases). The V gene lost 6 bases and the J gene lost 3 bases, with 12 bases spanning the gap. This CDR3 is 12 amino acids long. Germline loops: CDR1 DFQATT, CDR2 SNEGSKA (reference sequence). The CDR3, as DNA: TGCAGTGCGACGGACAGATACTACGAGCAGTACTTC. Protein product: CSATDRYYEQYF.